This TCR beta chain was captured in a study of blood T cell repertoires in COVID-19. The overall study: Samples of COVID-19 (acute and convalescent) were obtained from the United States, Italy and Spain.

Study processing details: Scientists estimated how many nucleated cells there were by amplifying reference gene primers. Using immunoSEQ multiplex PCR, the repertoire was profiled, and TCRdb retains in-frame clones only, with some absent. V and J calls and clone size are those listed in that table; D and trimming were worked out from the DNA. In the table there are roughly 250,000 clones, approximately 89% of which are singletons. The germline V and J ends were trimmed by 7 bases and 3 bases, with 13 bases remaining between them. The CDR3 sequence is 14 residues long. Germline V lookup: CDR1 MNHEY, CDR2 SMNVEV (reference sequence).

Sequencing was performed on PBMCs or T cells enriched from blood (not recorded which). The sequence was collected from a woman in her thirties or forties with acute COVID-19. The genes are TRBV27 and TRBJ1-3; D ambiguous. DNA of the CDR3: TGTGCCAGCAAATACAGTGGGTTTGGAAACACCATATATTTT. Its translation: CASKYSGFGNTIYF.